This TCR beta chain was found in a study of cytomegalovirus exposure and HLA in healthy donors (dated by TCRdb to about 2017). With respect to the entire study: According to an earlier analysis of around 600 of the donors, about 179 million T cells yielded 100 million or so unique TCR beta sequences and approximately 300 Gb of sequence data. An early release that covered approximately 600 HLA-typed donors contained around 300 gigabases of sequencing data and tens of millions of unique TCR sequences. Among the roughly 410 genotyped donors, approximately 81% belonged to the genetic ancestry cluster associated with self-reported Caucasian donors. The aim of the study was to test whether cataloging public T cell receptors could identify signatures of past pathogen exposure. The study profiled the T cell repertoires of about 640 subjects by immunosequencing and related them to cytomegalovirus serostatus. Besides the first cohort of around 670 subjects, a separate validation cohort made up of 120 different subjects was used. High-throughput TCR immunosequencing, statistical association of individual TCRs with disease status, and machine learning were combined to predict cytomegalovirus infection status. In a later analysis, previously published TCR beta repertoires from 500 to 750 donors were re-analyzed and high-resolution HLA genotyping was added so that TCR occurrence patterns could be studied. Rather than drawing on any new phenotypic data, the later analysis identified candidate immune exposures from TCR beta sequences and the way those sequences occurred across donors. To decide whether each TCR beta V gene segment behaved as functional or pseudogenic, an earlier analysis of fewer than 750 of the donors relied on high-throughput TCR beta sequencing. Donor age, sex, ethnicity and CMV serostatus were compiled together with the repertoire data. In a later genetic analysis, genome-wide SNP genotypes for about three fifths of the roughly 670 donors were used, and that subset was treated as a discovery cohort. Every repertoire in the discovery cohort had been generated on one and the same sequencing platform. HLA typing included class I and class II loci at four-digit resolution. Typing coverage varied by locus: roughly 620-630 donors for A, B, C, DRB1 and DQB1; approximately 560 for DQA1; around 570 for DPA1; 450 to 480 for DPB1. A handful of DR-DQ haplotypes were handled as single units for association and clustering because linkage in the cohort was strong. Across around 400 genotyped donors of the cohort, an average of about 240,000 unique TCR beta nucleotide sequences per donor were sequenced, and 15% to 20% of those sequences were non-productive.

V is clipped by 5 bases and J by 6 bases, and the sequence between their germline boundaries is 28 bases long. Reading from cysteine to phenylalanine, the CDR3 counts 19 amino acids. The DNA shown is the 57-base CDR3, in frame from base 1. The germline V gene gives CDR1 as SGHTA and CDR2 as FQGTGA. Worth noting for this clone: No cognate antigen has been identified for it. No much larger clone exists at a distance of one base, and base qualities are not known.

The cohort consisted of more than 650 healthy bone marrow donors. At the time of sampling, all cohort members were nominally healthy, though unrecorded immune exposures were likely present. The donor was CMV seropositive and was included in the group of 289 seropositive cohort members. Every donor gave a peripheral blood sample, and the peripheral blood mononuclear cells from that sample were used for TCR beta sequencing. The Qiagen DNeasy Blood Extraction Kit was used to extract genomic DNA from the blood cell samples. The library was prepared using the immunoSEQ multiplex PCR assay. For the multiplex PCR, a mixture combining 60 forward primers for TCR Vbeta segments and 13 reverse primers for TCR Jbeta segments was used. The CDR3 region of rearranged TCR beta genes was amplified from genomic DNA with a multiplex PCR assay. The amplified TCR beta libraries were sequenced on the Illumina HiSeq System as 87-base-pair reads. As for the authors' bioinformatics: In a later analysis, some 80 million unique TCR beta chains were counted across the 650 to 750 repertoires, and around 10 million of these chains were shared by at least two donors. Raw reads were error-corrected and collapsed into unique sequences with a nearest-neighbor algorithm that merged closely related sequences to remove PCR and sequencing errors. V, D and J gene segments were assigned by aligning CDR3 sequences to IMGT reference sequences. For a sequence to be retained, a match of at least six nucleotides to both a V gene segment and a J gene segment was required. A rearrangement was called productive if the CDR3 had no stop codons and remained in frame with V and J, and every other rearrangement was called non-productive. CDR3 was defined by IMGT convention, running from the second conserved V-encoded cysteine to the conserved J-encoded phenylalanine. The earlier analysis of 450 to 750 of the donors excluded any sequence lacking an unambiguous match to a single V gene segment. An earlier analysis of 587 of the donors classified V segments as functional when productive rearrangements were above 56.7% and as segregating when the standard deviation between donors was above 5%. To diagnose cytomegalovirus status from the catalog of TCR beta chain sequences, a statistical classification framework was built. In a later analysis, V and J genes were assigned by comparing TCR nucleotide sequences against IMGT/GENE-DB human TR gene sequences. Using the TCRdist pipeline, a later analysis assigned CDR3 sequences along with most-parsimonious VDJ recombination scenarios. In a later analysis, every TCR beta chain was defined by the combination of its CDR3 amino acid sequence and its V-gene family, and reads without a unique V-gene family were dropped. In a later analysis, some 600 highly shared, low-generation-probability nucleotide sequences were removed to address suspected cross-contamination and a sequencing artifact. In a later analysis, a clonal expansion index was calculated for each public chain from normalized within-repertoire ranks of inferred template counts. In a later analysis, generation probabilities were computed using a VDJ recombination model fitted to out-of-frame rearrangements, and the results were checked against IGoR. In a later analysis, TCR-TCR, TCR-HLA and TCR-CMV co-occurrence was scored with hypergeometric tests, and a repertoire-size bias correction was applied to TCR pairs. False discovery rates were estimated in a later analysis by permuting HLA or CMV assignments 20 times. In a later analysis, co-occurring TCRs were grouped using DBSCAN, and TCRdist sequence similarity was added for clustering within HLA-allele-positive subsets. Repertoires with fewer than 30,000 or more than 120,000 public chains were left out of co-occurrence clustering, as were five repertoires with anomalous nucleotide sharing. TCRdb's version of the immuneACCESS table is confined to in-frame rearrangements and falls short of the full clone set. An unresolved V gene accounts for under half of the shortfall where checked; the remainder is of unknown origin. V and J calls and clone size follow that table, whereas D and trimming were derived from the DNA. Across this sample there are some 170,000 clones, with 75% to 80% seen only once. Approximately 6.3% of the sample is taken by the ten largest.

Study-wide findings and limitations: Most TCR sequences were observed very rarely across donors, whereas some public TCRs were present in many individuals. A few of the identified cytomegalovirus-associated TCR beta chains were confirmed in vitro to be specific for cytomegalovirus antigens. In a later analysis, most CMV-associated TCR beta chains were found to appear HLA-restricted, with HLA associations seemingly driven largely by CMV exposure. A later analysis found that TCR association rates varied across HLA loci, with DRB1 alleles showing the most associated TCRs and HLA-C alleles the fewest. A further reported finding was that TCR beta sequences accurately predicted the HLA-A and HLA-B alleles for most subjects in the first cohort. Cytomegalovirus status was reported to be diagnosed by the classifier with high specificity and sensitivity in both the original and validation cohorts. Several of the top co-occurrence clusters appeared to be linked to parvovirus B19, influenza, CMV and Epstein-Barr virus, according to a later analysis. A later analysis associated 17,000 or so TCR beta sequences with specific HLA alleles at a false discovery rate of 0.05. In an earlier analysis of about 600 of the donors, most TCR beta V segments appeared in productive rearrangements about 90% or about 30% of the time, broadly matching IMGT annotations. When HLA alleles, especially DR and DQ, strongly co-occurred, attributing TCR associations to individual alleles was difficult. Immune exposure information for the cohort was limited to CMV serostatus. The presence/absence analyses assumed that sequencing depth was roughly uniform across donors, and that assumption may not be true. Approximately 18 rarely observed V segments, including chromosome 9 orphons, were excluded from the earlier analysis of a few hundred of the donors because counts were too low. Some IMGT-functional V segments, including TRBV6-2 and TRBV6-3, could not be told apart with the 87-base-pair reads, so those segments were excluded. HLA typing was unavailable for some donors at each locus, so association tests used only the typed subset. The authors suggested that the approach could potentially be extended to other disease states and immunological phenotypes. In a later genetic analysis, fewer N-insertions in productive TCRs were reported among donors in an Asian-associated ancestry cluster than the roughly 700-donor mean. An association between a missense DCLRE1C variant and V-gene and J-gene trimming of TCR beta chains was found in a later genetic analysis and replicated in an independent cohort. Linkage disequilibrium might explain the correlated functional status among segregating V segments, but an unknown experimental factor could not be ruled out. The sequencing pipeline was judged likely to have produced a cluster of highly shared sequence variants as a technical artifact. The study listed approximately 150 TCR beta chains as associated with cytomegalovirus. In a later analysis, HLA-associated TCR beta chains showed more clonal expansion and lower generation probabilities than non-associated chains that were equally common. This cohort had only TCR beta chains sequenced, and the lack of alpha or paired-chain data limited which features could be detected.

The sequence links TRBV7-3 to TRBJ2-2, with TRBD2 perhaps the D gene, on 6 matching bases. The receptor was derived from a man between 35 and 55 years old in good health and CMV-seropositive. Sequenced input: PBMCs. The CDR3 amino acid sequence is: CASSTAGLRRSTVSGELFF. The DNA is TGTGCCAGCAGCACCGCGGGACTCCGACGTAGTACGGTTTCCGGGGAGCTGTTTTTT.